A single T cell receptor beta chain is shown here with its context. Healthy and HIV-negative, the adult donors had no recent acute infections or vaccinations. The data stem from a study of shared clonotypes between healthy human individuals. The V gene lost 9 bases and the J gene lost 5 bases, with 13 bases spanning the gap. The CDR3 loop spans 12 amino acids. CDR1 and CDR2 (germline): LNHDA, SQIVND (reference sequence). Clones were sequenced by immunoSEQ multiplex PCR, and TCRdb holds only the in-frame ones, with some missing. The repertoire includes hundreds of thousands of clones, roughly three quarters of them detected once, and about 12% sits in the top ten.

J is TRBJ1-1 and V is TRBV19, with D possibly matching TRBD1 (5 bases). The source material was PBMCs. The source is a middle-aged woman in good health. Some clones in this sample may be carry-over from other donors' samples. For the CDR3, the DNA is TGTGCCAGCAGGGATCCTGAGACTGAAGCTTTCTTT. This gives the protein CASRDPETEAFF.